The 2 T cell receptor beta chains presented below share a single source sample, sequenced in a study of T cells in women clearing cervical HPV infection. The table came from immunoSEQ multiplex PCR; TCRdb's copy has only in-frame clones and leaves some out. This sample contains approximately 44,000 clones. Sequences were obtained from blood buffy coat. These receptors came from a woman between 18 and 75 years old with a cervical HPV16 infection that either progressed to CIN3+ or cleared (not recorded which).

Note on this clone: The read is 3 residues too short to cover the CDR3 end, so that end is filled in from the germline J gene. The chain carries TRBV11-2 and TRBJ2-3; D is uncertain. V gave up 5 bases and J gave up 5 bases, with 8 bases separating them. Germline-derived CDR1 and CDR2 are SGHAT and FQNNGV. The CDR3 contains 12 residues. CDR3 sequence reads: CASSQDGDTQYF. CDR3 DNA (partial): TGTGCCAGCAGCCAGGATGGAGATACG.

Comment on this clone: The CDR3 extends 3 residues past the end of the read, so its final part is completed from the germline J gene. This chain connects TRBV10-1 to TRBJ1-5, with unresolved D. Trimming removed 0 bases at V and 7 bases at J, with 7 bases between. In germline, CDR1 is WNHNN, CDR2 SYGVQD (reference sequence). The CDR3 consists of 13 residues. The CDR3 spells CASSESLGQPQHF. The sequenced part of the CDR3 DNA is TGCGCCAGCAGTGAGTCTTTAGGGCAGCCC.